These 24 T cell receptor beta chains came from one sample sequenced in a study of T-cell memory formation after mild COVID-19. TCRdb itself ran the 5' RACE reads through MiXCR, one entry per CDR3 protein. Found here are roughly 450,000 distinct CDR3 sequences, roughly 18% of them singletons; the top ten hold 20% to 25%. Material: PBMCs or a T cell subset sorted from them (not recorded which). These receptors were taken from a young man who had mild COVID-19 (a few samples of this study predate the infection). Cell type and time point are not known.

The sample holds a few counts of this clonotype. The chain has TRBV2 and TRBJ2-3, with D perhaps matching TRBD1 or TRBD2 (5 bases each). V was cut by 4 bases and J by 8 bases, with 13 bases left in between. The CDR3 sequence is 13 residues long. The germline gives CDR1 SNHLY, CDR2 FYNNEI. The CDR3 reads CASSGLGTGTQYF. The CDR3 bases are TGTGCCAGCAGTGGTCTAGGGACCGGTACGCAGTATTTT.

This clonotype was counted ten times or more. The chain combines TRBV5-1 with TRBJ2-2, with TRBD2 as a possible D gene (6 bases). Germline values: CDR1 SGHRS, CDR2 YFSETQ. Trimming took 4 bases from V and 4 from J, leaving 11 bases between them. The CDR3 extends over 14 amino acids. For the CDR3, the DNA is TGCGCCAGCAGCCTCCGGGACTCCACCGGGGAGCTGTTTTTT. It is translated as CASSLRDSTGELFF.

The chain couples TRBV20-1 to TRBJ1-5; the D gene is possibly TRBD1 (6 bases). Germline CDR1 is DFQATT and CDR2 is SNEGSKA (reference sequence). This CDR3 spans 13 amino acids. Trimming took 3 bases from V and 4 from J, leaving 10 bases between them. The DNA for the CDR3 is TGCAGTGCTAGCGCCAGGGGAAATCAGCCCCAGCATTTT. Translated, it gives CSASARGNQPQHF.

The chain couples TRBV7-2 to TRBJ2-7, with 7 bases fitting TRBD1. The CDR3 runs 14 residues. The V gene end was trimmed by 7 bases and the J gene end by 2 bases; junction bases not matched to a gene: 8. CDR1 SGHTA and CDR2 FQGNSA come from the germline V gene. CDR3 DNA: TGTGCCAGCACGGAACAGGGGTTCACCTACGAGCAGTACTTC. The encoded protein is CASTEQGFTYEQYF.

This chain joins TRBV28 and TRBJ1-6; D is perhaps TRBD1 (6 bases). The germline V gene has CDR1 MDHEN and CDR2 SYDVKM. CDR3 length: 15 amino acids. Trimming stripped 7 bases from V and 6 bases from J, with 16 bases between. CDR3 bases: TGTGCCAGCAAGAGGAGGGACAAACCTAATTCACCCCTCCACTTT. This translates into CASKRRDKPNSPLHF.

The chain couples TRBV7-2 to TRBJ2-5; D perhaps matches TRBD1 (5 bases). The CDR3 contains 15 residues. The germline V gene encodes CDR1 SGHTA and CDR2 FQGNSA. The V and J ends lost 4 bases and 5 bases respectively, with 17 bases between them. The CDR3 loop reads CASSSFRALGETQYF. In DNA form, the CDR3 reads TGTGCCAGCAGCTCCTTCAGGGCCCTAGGGGAGACCCAGTACTTC.

This clonotype was seen only a few times. The chain links TRBV11-2 to TRBJ1-5; D is unresolved. CDR1 SGHAT and CDR2 FQNNGV come from the germline V gene. The CDR3 is 15 amino acids. Trimming pared 5 bases from V and 3 bases from J, leaving 14 bases between. CDR3: CASSHGWADNQPQHF. CDR3 bases: TGTGCCAGCAGCCACGGGTGGGCAGACAATCAGCCCCAGCATTTT.

This clonotype turned up a few times. V gene TRBV12-3 or TRBV12-4 combines with J gene TRBJ2-5; D possibly matches TRBD1 or TRBD2 (5 bases each). Deletions cut 6 bases from V and 3 bases from J, with 14 bases between. The CDR3 extends over 14 amino acids. DNA of the CDR3: TGTGCCAGCAGCCGAGGGGCGGCCGAAGAGACCCAGTACTTC. Amino acids: CASSRGAAEETQYF.

The chain has TRBV20-1 and TRBJ2-7; D might be TRBD2 (6 bases). Germline V CDR1 and CDR2: DFQATT, SNEGSKA (reference sequence). This CDR3 has 13 residues. Trimming removed 2 bases from V and 3 bases from J, with 11 bases in between. The CDR3 coding sequence is TGCAGTGCTAGATATACCGGGGGCTACGAGCAGTACGTC. It specifies CSARYTGGYEQYV.

The rearrangement uses TRBV20-1 and TRBJ2-7; maybe TRBD1 (5 bases). Germline CDR1 DFQATT, CDR2 SNEGSKA (reference sequence). The V gene lost 2 bases and the J gene lost 1 base, with 12 bases spanning the gap. This CDR3 has 14 residues. CDR3 sequence (DNA): TGCAGTGCTAGACAGGGTGGGTATTCCTACGAGCAGTACGTC. Protein product: CSARQGGYSYEQYV.

The CDR3 nucleotides read TGCGCCAGCAGCCATTCGCAGAGGCACGGCTATGGCTACACCTTC. Protein sequence: CASSHSQRHGYGYTF. The chain employs TRBV5-1 and TRBJ1-2, with D unresolved. The CDR3 runs 15 residues. Per the germline V gene, CDR1 is SGHRS and CDR2 is YFSETQ. V lost 4 bases and J lost 4, with 17 bases in between.

The chain combines TRBV6-5 with TRBJ2-7, with 7 bases identical to TRBD1. Germline-derived CDR1 and CDR2 are MNHEY and SVGAGI. This CDR3 has 15 residues. With 6 bases clipped from V and 3 bases from J, the junction kept 11 bases outside the gene matches. CDR3 DNA: TGTGCCAGCAGCCCTCGAAGGGACAGCAACTACGAGCAGTACGTC. It translates to CASSPRRDSNYEQYV.

The genes are TRBV7-2 and TRBJ2-1, with D perhaps assigned TRBD1 or TRBD2 (5 bases each). V was pared by 2 bases and J by 0 bases, with 14 bases between. The CDR3 is made up of 17 amino acids. CDR1 and CDR2 (germline): SGHTA, FQGNSA. The CDR3 DNA reads TGTGCCAGCAGCTTAAGAGGGTCAGGGAGCTCCTACAATGAGCAGTTCTTC. Its translation is CASSLRGSGSSYNEQFF.

This clonotype showed up just a few times. The chain links TRBV7-2 to TRBJ2-7; 10 nucleotides match TRBD2. CDR1 and CDR2 from the germline V gene are SGHTA and FQGNSA. The junction had 6 bases not matched to a gene; V was cut back by 4 bases and J by 0 bases. The CDR3 is 16 residues long. The CDR3 coding sequence is TGTGCCAGCAGCTCATCTAGCGGGGGCCCCTCCTACGAGCAGTACTTC. It translates to CASSSSSGGPSYEQYF.

This clonotype appeared a few times. This rearrangement joins TRBV29-1 to TRBJ2-7; no firm D call. CDR3 size: 11 residues. V shed 4 bases and J shed 3 bases, with 7 bases lying between them. Germline-derived CDR1 and CDR2 are SQVTM and ANQGSEA. Here the CDR3 reads CSVGASYEQYF. CDR3 DNA: TGCAGCGTTGGGGCCAGCTACGAGCAGTACTTC.

V is TRBV6-6 and J is TRBJ1-4; D unclear. CDR1 and CDR2 (germline): MNHNY, SVGAGI (reference sequence). The CDR3 loop spans 12 amino acids. The V end was cut by 5 bases, the J end by 5 bases, with 6 bases between. CDR3 DNA sequence: TGTGCCAGCAGTATACAAAATGAAAAACTGTTTTTT. Amino acids: CASSIQNEKLFF.

The chain couples TRBV7-9 to TRBJ1-1; D remains unclear. Germline CDR1 is SEHNR and CDR2 is FQNEAQ (reference sequence). The CDR3 has 13 residues. V was pared by 0 bases and J by 3 bases, with 5 bases between. CDR3 coding DNA: TGTGCCAGCAGCTTAGCCGAGGACACTGAAGCTTTCTTT. Translated: CASSLAEDTEAFF.

CDR3 in amino acids: CASSSEGYTEAFF. The CDR3 bases are TGCGCCAGCAGCTCTGAGGGATACACTGAAGCTTTCTTT. The chain couples TRBV5-1 to TRBJ1-1; D unclear. CDR1 and CDR2 (germline): SGHRS, YFSETQ. The CDR3 contains 13 residues. The V and J ends lost 3 bases and 3 bases respectively, with 9 bases between them. Full variable domain (rest looked up from reference TRBV5-1 and TRBJ1-1): KAGVTQTPRYLIKTRGQQVTLSCSPISGHRSVSWYQQTPGQGLQFLFEYFSETQRNKGNFPGRFSGRQFSNSRSEMNVSTLELGDSALYLCASSSEGYTEAFFGQGTRLTVV.

The CDR3 nucleotides read TGTGCCAGCAGTTACTCCCTAGGGAGCAATCAGCCCCAGCATTTT. Residues: CASSYSLGSNQPQHF. The chain uses TRBV6-6 and TRBJ1-5; D unclear. Looked up from germline, CDR1 is MNHNY and CDR2 is SVGAGI (reference sequence). This CDR3 spans 15 amino acids. Trimming removed 0 bases from V and 1 base from J, with 7 bases in between.

The V gene is TRBV5-1, the J gene TRBJ2-2; 9 bases match TRBD1. The germline V gene encodes CDR1 SGHRS and CDR2 YFSETQ. This CDR3 spans 17 amino acids. Trimming cost V 5 bases and J 3 bases; bases outside gene matches: 11. CDR3 DNA: TGCGCCAGCAGATCGATATTGACAGGGGGGGACACCGGGGAGCTGTTTTTT. Translating it yields CASRSILTGGDTGELFF. Together with reference TRBV5-1 and TRBJ2-2, the CDR3 gives the full variable domain: KAGVTQTPRYLIKTRGQQVTLSCSPISGHRSVSWYQQTPGQGLQFLFEYFSETQRNKGNFPGRFSGRQFSNSRSEMNVSTLELGDSALYLCASRSILTGGDTGELFFGEGSRLTVL.

This clonotype has only a few counts. The chain has TRBV28 and TRBJ2-7; D gene uncertain. From germline, CDR1 is MDHEN and CDR2 SYDVKM. This CDR3 is 16 amino acids long. The ends were cut back, 5 bases at V and 0 bases at J, with 17 bases in the middle. The CDR3: CASSPRRYYSSYEQYV. The CDR3, as DNA: TGTGCCAGCAGTCCCCGGCGGTATTACAGCTCCTACGAGCAGTACGTC.

The V gene is TRBV30, the J gene TRBJ2-1; no definite D call. Trimming took off 5 bases at V and 4 bases at J, with 6 bases between the two ends. Germline CDR1 and CDR2: GTSNPN and SVGIG (reference sequence). This CDR3 contains 11 residues. CDR3 loop: CAWSGYNEQFF. CDR3 DNA: TGTGCCTGGTCTGGTTACAATGAGCAGTTCTTC. Combining the CDR3 with reference TRBV30 and TRBJ2-1 gives the whole variable domain SQTIHQWPATLVQPVGSPLSLECTVEGTSNPNLYWYRQAAGRGLQLLFYSVGIGQISSEVPQNLSASRPQDRQFILSSKKLLLSDSGFYLCAWSGYNEQFFGPGTRLTVL.

This sequence joins TRBV7-9 and TRBJ1-4; a weak D match, TRBD1 (5 bases). The V end lost 7 bases, the J end lost 5 bases, and 26 bases lay between the germline ends. The CDR3 totals 18 residues. Germline lookup yields CDR1 SEHNR and CDR2 FQNEAQ (reference sequence). As DNA, the CDR3 is TGTGCCAGCACCTCTTGGGGGGTCTCCCAAGGGGTGAATGAAAAACTGTTTTTT. Residues: CASTSWGVSQGVNEKLFF.

The rearrangement links TRBV29-1 to TRBJ2-1; D is perhaps TRBD1 or TRBD2 (5 bases each). Per the germline V gene, CDR1 is SQVTM and CDR2 is ANQGSEA. Trimming left V 5 bases short and J 2 bases short, with 13 bases between. The CDR3 is made up of 14 amino acids. For the CDR3, the DNA is TGCAGCGTTTTCCCCCAGGGAGCCTACAATGAGCAGTTCTTC. Translated: CSVFPQGAYNEQFF.